This T cell receptor (beta chain) was recovered during a study of T cells expressing NK-cell markers. About the study: The authors sequenced eight donors, of whom seven were HCMV-seropositive and one was seronegative.

A note on this clonotype: Its target is unknown.

Broader study findings: NKG2C+ dominant clonotype frequencies in roughly six donors were roughly 1.0-7.5% of CD8+ T cells. A handful of donors likewise had their CD3+CD56-NKG2C+ fraction led by these clonotypes.

TCRdb re-analyzed the 5' RACE reads; it lists each CDR3 protein once, without DNA. The sample totals 120,000 to 150,000 distinct CDR3 sequences. The sequence was obtained from a man between 18 and 29 years old in good health. The source material was blood T cells: a sorted CD56 or NKG2C T cell subset, CD4+ or CD8+ T cells, or bulk PBMC T cells (not recorded which).

CDR3 sequence: CASKRREGRDTQYF. The genes are TRBV10-1 and TRBJ2-3; without DNA, the TCRdb call of TRBD2 cannot be checked. This CDR3 is built from 14 residues. The germline V gene has CDR1 WNHNN and CDR2 SYGVQD (reference sequence).